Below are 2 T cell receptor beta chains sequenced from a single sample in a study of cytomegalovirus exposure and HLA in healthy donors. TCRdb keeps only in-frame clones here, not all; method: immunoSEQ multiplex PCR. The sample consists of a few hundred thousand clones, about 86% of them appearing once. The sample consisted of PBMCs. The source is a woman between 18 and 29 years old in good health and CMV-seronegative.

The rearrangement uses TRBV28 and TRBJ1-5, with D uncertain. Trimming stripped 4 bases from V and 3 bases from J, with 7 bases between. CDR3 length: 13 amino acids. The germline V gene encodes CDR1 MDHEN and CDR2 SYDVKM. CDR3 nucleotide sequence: TGTGCCAGCAGTTCCCTAAACAATCAGCCCCAGCATTTT. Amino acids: CASSSLNNQPQHF.

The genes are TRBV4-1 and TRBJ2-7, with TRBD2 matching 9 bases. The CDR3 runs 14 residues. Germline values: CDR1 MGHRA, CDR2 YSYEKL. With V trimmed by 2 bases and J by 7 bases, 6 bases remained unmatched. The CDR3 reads CASSQFPREGEQYF. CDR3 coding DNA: TGCGCCAGCAGCCAATTTCCGCGGGAGGGGGAGCAGTACTTC.